These T cell receptor beta chains were read from a single sample in a study of blood T cells in healthy people across ages. TCRdb called the 5' RACE reads again in MiXCR, with one record for every CDR3 protein. The sample holds over 950,000 distinct CDR3 sequences, roughly 51% seen once. The sequenced sample was blood. The receptors originated from a woman aged 55-69 years in good health. Both conserved end residues are part of each CDR3. A D gene is named only where the DNA matches it firmly. Expanded clones are given a class, and other clones once, few, many or no size at all.

>TRBJ2-1|once|TRBV7-9|TRBD1
TGTGCCAGCAGCACACGGGGACAGGGGGCTGATGAGCAGTTCTTC
CASSTRGQGADEQFF
>TRBJ2-3|.|TRBV7-9|TRBD1
TGTGCCAGCAGCCAAAGACAGGGACGCACAGATACGCAGTATTTT
CASSQRQGRTDTQYF
>TRBJ1-4|.|TRBV11-2|.
TGTGCCAGCAGCCTCCTGCCCACCGGATATGAAAAACTGTTTTTT
CASSLLPTGYEKLFF
>TRBJ2-7|.|TRBV29-1|TRBD1
TGCAGCGTTCTGGCAGGGGGCGAGGGCGAGCAGTACTTC
CSVLAGGEGEQYF
>TRBJ2-7|.|TRBV21-1|.
TGTGCCAGCAGCAAAGAAGGTCGGACTAGCGGGGTCTACGAGCAGTACTTC
CASSKEGRTSGVYEQYF
>TRBJ2-7|.|TRBV20-1|.
TGCAGTGCTAGCCCGACGGCTTGGAGGAACGAGCAGTACTTC
CSASPTAWRNEQYF
>TRBJ2-7|.|TRBV5-1|TRBD1
TGCGCCAGCAGCTTGGAGTCAGGGGGCGGCGAGCAGTACTTC
CASSLESGGGEQYF
>TRBJ2-7|.|TRBV12-3/TRBV12-4|TRBD2
TGTGCCAGCCGGGGGGAGGCCTACGAGCAGTACTTC
CASRGEAYEQYF
>TRBJ1-1|.|TRBV7-9|.
TGTGCCAGCAGCAGACAGACCTTGAACACTGAAGCTTTCTTT
CASSRQTLNTEAFF
>TRBJ2-4|.|TRBV27|TRBD2
TGTGCCAGCCACCGGACTAGCGGGAGTTCCTACGAGCAGTACTTT
CASHRTSGSSYEQYF
>TRBJ1-4|once|TRBV28|.
TGTGCCAGCAGTAACTTAGACAGACCGGGTGAAAAACTGTTTTTT
CASSNLDRPGEKLFF
>TRBJ2-4|.|TRBV13|.
TGTGCCAGCATCCGCAGGGTATCTGGGTGGCTAGCCAAAAACATTCAGTACTTC
CASIRRVSGWLAKNIQYF
>TRBJ2-1|few|TRBV20-1|.
TGCAGTGCTAGAGATCCGGGCCAGTACAATGAGCAGTTCTTC
CSARDPGQYNEQFF
>TRBJ2-7|.|TRBV7-9|TRBD1
TGTGCCAGCAGCGGCGGGACAGGGGGGCGAGAGCAGTACTTC
CASSGGTGGREQYF
>TRBJ2-7|.|TRBV20-1|.
TGCAGTGCGCGGACTCCCAGTAGAACCTACGAGCAGTACTTC
CSARTPSRTYEQYF
>TRBJ2-3|few|TRBV12-3/TRBV12-4|TRBD1
TGTGCCAGCAGCGGAACAGGGGGAAGCACAGATACGCAGTATTTT
CASSGTGGSTDTQYF
>TRBJ2-7|few|TRBV10-3|TRBD2
TGTGCCATCAGTGAGTCATCACGACTAGCGGGAGAAACCTACGAGCAGTACTTC
CAISESSRLAGETYEQYF
>TRBJ2-7|.|TRBV6-1|.
TGTGCCAGCAGCAAACTGAGGTACGAGCAGTACTTC
CASSKLRYEQYF
>TRBJ2-5|.|TRBV29-1|TRBD2
TGCAGCGCCGTGACAGGACTAGCGGGAGGTATTGAGACCCAGTACTTC
CSAVTGLAGGIETQYF
>TRBJ2-5|.|TRBV20-1|.
TGCAGTGCTAGAGGACCTAGGGAAGAGACCCAGTACTTC
CSARGPREETQYF
>TRBJ2-5|few|TRBV5-1|.
TGCGCCAGCAGGCCACCCTTGCGACTAGAGGCGGGTGAGACCCAGTACTTC
CASRPPLRLEAGETQYF
>TRBJ2-1|.|TRBV5-6|.
TGTGCCAGCAGCTTGGGGACAAGCTACAATGAGCAGTTCTTC
CASSLGTSYNEQFF
>TRBJ2-1|few|TRBV29-1|.
TGCAGCGTTGCATCCTACAATGAGCAGTTCTTC
CSVASYNEQFF
>TRBJ2-5|.|TRBV7-2|TRBD1
TGTGCCAGCAGCCGACAGGGTTTTGGGGACCAAGAGACCCAGTACTTC
CASSRQGFGDQETQYF
>TRBJ2-5|.|TRBV7-2|.
TGTGCCAGCAGCTTAGTGTTTCTCGGCGGAGAAGAGACCCAGTACTTC
CASSLVFLGGEETQYF
>TRBJ2-5|.|TRBV29-1|.
TGCAGCGTTGTTCACTTTGGGGAGACCCAGTACTTC
CSVVHFGETQYF
>TRBJ2-3|.|TRBV4-1|.
TGCGCCAGCAGCCAAGAGGACTACCATACGCAGTATTTT
CASSQEDYHTQYF
>TRBJ1-1|.|TRBV12-5|.
TGTGCTAGTGGGGCGTTTCGGGGAACGAACACTGAAGCTTTCTTT
CASGAFRGTNTEAFF
>TRBJ2-7|.|TRBV28|.
TGTGCCAGCAGTTTATTTTCCAGGGTATCCTACGAGCAGTACTTC
CASSLFSRVSYEQYF
>TRBJ2-3|once|TRBV7-9|.
TGTGCCAGCAACACTATCGGGACCCGGGGGTTGAATACGCAGTATTTT
CASNTIGTRGLNTQYF
>TRBJ2-6|.|TRBV6-6|.
TGTGCCAGCAGCTACCCCCGCTCTGGGGCCAACGTCCTGACTTTC
CASSYPRSGANVLTF
>TRBJ2-4|few|TRBV5-6|.
TGTGCCAGCAGCACGACTAATGGGGACATTCAGTACTTC
CASSTTNGDIQYF
>TRBJ2-3|.|TRBV7-8|TRBD1
TGTGCCAGCAGCCCGGGACAGGGGGCAGGTACGCAGTATTTT
CASSPGQGAGTQYF
>TRBJ2-5|few|TRBV5-1|.
TGCGCCAGCAGCTTTTCAAGCTCCGATGGGACCCAGTACTTC
CASSFSSSDGTQYF